These 21 T cell receptor beta chains came from one sample sequenced in a study of T-cell reconstitution after alpha-beta-depleted transplantation in children. Unique molecular identifiers featured in how the TCRbeta library was prepared. A single record per CDR3 protein comes from TCRdb applying MiXCR to the PCR reads. The sample holds hundreds of thousands of distinct CDR3 sequences, under 15% seen once. The sequences come from PBMCs, mostly from graft donor cells, collected 360 days after TCRalphabeta/CD19-depleted stem cell transplant. The origin of the receptors is a male patient between 10 and 17 years old who had a stem cell transplant for acute myeloid leukemia, so the T cells may come from the graft donor.

In its sample, this clonotype was seen a few times. CDR3: CASSRGIHTGELFF. As DNA, the CDR3 is TGTGCCAGCAGCCGCGGGATCCACACCGGGGAGCTGTTTTTT. The chain recombines TRBV3-1 with TRBJ2-2; TRBD2 is a possible D gene (6 bases). Deletions cut 4 bases from V and 3 bases from J, with 9 bases between. The CDR3 is 14 residues long. Per germline, CDR1 LGHDT and CDR2 YNNKEL (reference sequence).

This clonotype was detected a few times. The chain recombines TRBV7-2 with TRBJ1-5, with D possibly being TRBD1 (6 bases). Trimming stripped 11 bases from V and 2 bases from J, with 16 bases between. This CDR3 contains 14 residues. Germline CDR1 is SGHTA and CDR2 is FQGNSA. CDR3 DNA sequence: TGTGCCTCTCGTCTCGGGGGCGGCAATCAGCCCCAGCATTTT. Protein sequence: CASRLGGGNQPQHF.

J is TRBJ2-1 and V is TRBV7-3, with 14 bases identical to TRBD2. Germline-derived CDR1 and CDR2 are SGHTA and FQGTGA. The CDR3 runs to 15 residues. Trimming took 4 bases from V and 7 from J; bases not matched to a gene: 3. The CDR3 nucleotides read TGTGCCAGCAGCTGGGGACTAGCGGGAGCAAATGAGCAGTTCTTC. Amino acid sequence: CASSWGLAGANEQFF. The full variable domain, rest sourced from reference TRBV7-3 and TRBJ2-1, is GAGVSQTPSNKVTEKGKYVELRCDPISGHTALYWYRQSLGQGPEFLIYFQGTGAADDSGLPNDRFFAVRPEGSVSTLKIQRTERGDSAVYLCASSWGLAGANEQFFGPGTRLTVL.

This clonotype was seen more than once but under ten times. The V gene is TRBV7-2, the J gene TRBJ2-7; a possible D gene is TRBD2 (6 bases). The length of the CDR3 is 16 residues. The germline gives CDR1 SGHTA, CDR2 FQGNSA. The ends were cut back, 1 base at V and 5 bases at J, with 18 bases in the middle. This chain's CDR3 is CASSLGPGDVVDEQYF. The CDR3 nucleotides read TGTGCCAGCAGCTTAGGTCCGGGAGATGTAGTGGACGAGCAGTACTTC. Full variable domain (rest looked up from reference TRBV7-2 and TRBJ2-7): GAGVSQSPSNKVTEKGKDVELRCDPISGHTALYWYRQSLGQGLEFLIYFQGNSAPDKSGLPSDRFSAERTGGSVSTLTIQRTQQEDSAVYLCASSLGPGDVVDEQYFGPGTRLTVT.

The chain couples TRBV4-3 to TRBJ1-6, with D perhaps matching TRBD1 (5 bases). Trimming left V 1 base short and J 7 bases short, with 11 bases between. This CDR3 region has 15 residues. In germline, CDR1 is LGHNA, CDR2 YSLEER. Here the CDR3 reads CASSQVQVFNSPLHF. The DNA of the CDR3 is TGCGCCAGCAGCCAAGTACAGGTCTTCAATTCACCCCTCCACTTT.

J is TRBJ2-1 and V is TRBV7-9; 9 bases fit TRBD1. Germline values: CDR1 SEHNR, CDR2 FQNEAQ (reference sequence). The CDR3 covers 18 residues. With V trimmed by 4 bases and J by 1 base, 11 bases remained unmatched. DNA of the CDR3: TGTGCCAGCAGCTCCGGGACAGGGAGTTGGATGTCCTACAATGAGCAGTTCTTC. It specifies CASSSGTGSWMSYNEQFF.

This clonotype has just a few counts. This chain joins TRBV19 and TRBJ2-7; TRBD1 matches 7 bases. CDR1 and CDR2 (germline): LNHDA, SQIVND (reference sequence). Germline trimming cut 7 bases from V and 1 base from J; bases unmatched to any gene: 7. This CDR3 spans 14 amino acids. The CDR3 nucleotides read TGTGCCAGTACCTCGACAGGGACGTCCTACGAGCAGTACTTC. Translating gives CASTSTGTSYEQYF.

The gene calls are TRBV18 and TRBJ2-3, with 8 bases matching TRBD2. This CDR3 has 17 amino acids. Germline V gene data show CDR1 as KGHSH and CDR2 as LQKENI. With 6 bases clipped from V and 4 bases from J, the junction kept 15 bases outside the gene matches. The CDR3 loop is CASSARLSGSIADTQYF. CDR3 DNA: TGTGCCAGCTCCGCGAGGCTAAGCGGGAGTATCGCAGATACGCAGTATTTT.

This clonotype appeared many times. The chain joins TRBV20-1 to TRBJ2-6; TRBD1 matches 10 bases. This CDR3 is 13 amino acids long. From germline, CDR1 is DFQATT and CDR2 SNEGSKA (reference sequence). The CDR3 DNA is TGCAGCATACCGGGACAGGGGTCCAACGTCCTGACTTTC. It codes for CSIPGQGSNVLTF.

This clonotype was detected a few times. The V gene is TRBV15, the J gene TRBJ2-3; 12 bases fit TRBD2. The length of the CDR3 is 16 residues. V lost 4 bases and J lost 5; bases outside the gene matches: 7. Germline V lookup: CDR1 LNHNV, CDR2 YYDKDF (reference sequence). DNA for the CDR3: TGTGCCACCAGCATCCCTAGCGGGAGGGCCAGAGATACGCAGTATTTT. Encoded protein: CATSIPSGRARDTQYF.

This chain connects TRBV11-2 to TRBJ1-1, with unresolved D. Trimming stripped 0 bases from V and 1 base from J, with 9 bases between. There are 15 residues in the CDR3. Germline V lookup: CDR1 SGHAT, CDR2 FQNNGV. The CDR3 DNA follows: TGTGCCAGCAGCTTAGAGGGCAGGTGGAACACTGAAGCTTTCTTT. Amino acids: CASSLEGRWNTEAFF.

This clonotype was recorded only once. One end of the junction is discordant with germline, which a read error may explain. The chain uses TRBV7-9 and TRBJ2-7; the D is unclear. This CDR3 has 8 amino acids. From germline, CDR1 is SEHNR and CDR2 FQNEAQ (reference sequence). The CDR3 DNA reads TGTGCCAGCAGCCAGACGGTCTTC. Encoded protein: CASSQTVF.

J is TRBJ2-4 and V is TRBV28; D uncertain. This CDR3 has 16 amino acids. Germline V gives CDR1 MDHEN, CDR2 SYDVKM. Trimming cost V 2 bases and J 0 bases, with 11 bases left between them. In DNA form, the CDR3 reads TGTGCCAGCAGTTTAAGGGCAACACTAGCCAAAAACATTCAGTACTTC. This translates into CASSLRATLAKNIQYF.

V is TRBV5-1 and J is TRBJ2-7, with 7 bases matching TRBD2. The ends lost 0 bases at V and 0 bases at J; junction bases unmatched: 3. Germline CDR1 SGHRS, CDR2 YFSETQ. This CDR3 is built from 15 residues. CDR3 DNA sequence: TGCGCCAGCAGCTTGGGTCTAGCGGCCTCCTACGAGCAGTACTTC. Translation gives CASSLGLAASYEQYF.

This clonotype was observed a handful of times. The V gene is TRBV2, the J gene TRBJ2-1, with 7 nucleotides matching TRBD2. Germline V CDR1 and CDR2: SNHLY, FYNNEI. V gave up 4 bases and J gave up 7 bases; unmatched junction bases: 4. The CDR3 sequence is 13 residues long. The CDR3 here is CASSGGSWNEQFF. The CDR3 DNA reads as TGTGCCAGCAGTGGCGGGAGCTGGAATGAGCAGTTCTTC.

V and J are TRBV9 and TRBJ2-1; 10 nucleotides align to TRBD2. The trim removed 2 bases at V and 8 bases at J, leaving 10 bases unmatched. The germline V gene encodes CDR1 SGDLS and CDR2 YYNGEE. The CDR3 consists of 16 residues. For the CDR3, the DNA is TGTGCCAGCAGCGTTAGCGGGAGGATTTCTTTGGATGAGCAGTTCTTC. Translation gives CASSVSGRISLDEQFF. Filled out from reference TRBV9 and TRBJ2-1, the complete variable domain reads DSGVTQTPKHLITATGQRVTLRCSPRSGDLSVYWYQQSLDQGLQFLIQYYNGEERAKGNILERFSAQQFPDLHSELNLSSLELGDSALYFCASSVSGRISLDEQFFGPGTRLTVL.

The chain links TRBV6-5 to TRBJ2-1, with 11 bases lining up with TRBD2. This CDR3 region has 18 residues. The germline CDR1 and CDR2 sequences are MNHEY and SVGAGI. J lost 2 bases, V lost 2 bases, and 8 bases had no gene match. Written as DNA, the CDR3 is TGTGCCAGCAGTTACACCCGACTAGCGGGACCCACCTACAATGAGCAGTTCTTC. Protein product: CASSYTRLAGPTYNEQFF.

The chain couples TRBV7-9 to TRBJ2-2, with D perhaps matching TRBD1 or TRBD2 (5 bases each). This CDR3 region has 14 residues. V dropped 5 bases and J dropped 4 bases, with 11 bases sitting between them. CDR1 is SEHNR and CDR2 is FQNEAQ in the germline V gene (reference sequence). The CDR3 bases are TGTGCCAGCAGCCCCGGGACCACCACCGGGGAGCTGTTTTTT. It specifies CASSPGTTTGELFF.

V gene TRBV11-2 combines with J gene TRBJ2-1; 12 bases are shared with TRBD2. V trimming: 1 base; J trimming: 8 bases; junction bases outside the gene matches: 15. CDR3 size: 19 residues. From germline, CDR1 is SGHAT and CDR2 FQNNGV. CDR3 protein: CASSLGVPTTSGRGHEQFF. DNA of the CDR3: TGTGCCAGCAGCTTAGGGGTCCCCACGACTAGCGGGAGAGGGCATGAGCAGTTCTTC.

On this clonotype itself: At one of its ends the junction is not consistent with the germline gene, which may arise from a read error. The chain joins TRBV20-1 to TRBJ1-2; D is possibly TRBD1 (5 bases). This CDR3 is built from 10 residues. The germline CDR1 and CDR2 sequences are DFQATT and SNEGSKA (reference sequence). CDR3 region: CSASSGQGPF. CDR3 in DNA: TGCAGTGCTAGTTCGGGGCAGGGCCCCTTC.

As regards this clonotype: A much larger clone lies one base from this, so it may be a read error. It is likely a read error, because the conserved phenylalanine at the end of the CDR3 is missing. The rearrangement links TRBV12-3 or TRBV12-4 to TRBJ2-7; D gene unclear. V lost 7 bases and J 2 bases, leaving 9 bases between the germline ends. The CDR3 consists of 12 residues. This CDR3 reads CASKGGPYEQYC. CDR3 DNA: TGTGCCAGCAAAGGCGGCCCCTACGAGCAGTACTGC.